The rows below give T cell receptor beta chains drawn from one sample of a study of blood T cell repertoires in COVID-19. TCRdb's table, derived via immunoSEQ multiplex PCR, lists solely in-frame clones and lacks some. Counted here are 150,000 to 200,000 clones, around 89% occurring once; the ten biggest clones make up around 24%. Sample: peripheral blood. Receptors originate from a man aged 60 to 75 with acute or convalescent COVID-19. Each CDR3 is given with its conserved first and last residue. D genes are given only for firm matches. Clone size appears in some rows only: once, few, many, or a class for an expanded clone.

size	D	V	J	DNA	CDR3
.	.	TRBV19	TRBJ2-2	TGTGCCAGTAGTATCCAGGGATCCACCGGGGAGCTGTTTTTT	CASSIQGSTGELFF
.	.	TRBV11-3	TRBJ2-5	TGTGCCAGCAGCTTAGACGACAGACACAAAGAGACCCAGTACTTC	CASSLDDRHKETQYF
.	TRBD1	TRBV27	TRBJ2-5	TGTGCCAGCAGTTCCGGGACAGGGGGCGTCGAGACCCAGTACTTC	CASSSGTGGVETQYF
once	TRBD2	TRBV6-1	TRBJ2-7	TGTGCCAGCAGTGAAGGGGGCGGCAGCGGGACTTTAAGCTACGAGCAGTACTTC	CASSEGGGSGTLSYEQYF
.	.	TRBV4-2	TRBJ1-3	TGTGCCAGCAGCCAAGAGAGAGGGTTCTCTGGAAACACCATATATTTT	CASSQERGFSGNTIYF
.	.	TRBV3-1/TRBV3-2	TRBJ2-2	TGTGCCAGCAGCCAGGCTCTCACCGGGGAGCTGTTTTTT	CASSQALTGELFF
.	.	TRBV6-2/TRBV6-3	TRBJ2-5	TGTGCCAGCAGTTACTCTAGCCTGAGAGAGACCCAGTACTTC	CASSYSSLRETQYF
.	.	TRBV18	TRBJ1-1	TGTGCCAGCTCAATGGACAAGAACACTGAAGCTTTCTTT	CASSMDKNTEAFF
once	.	TRBV16	TRBJ2-2	TGTGCCAGCAGCCAATCGGTGGGCACATTCACCGGGGAGCTGTTTTTT	CASSQSVGTFTGELFF
.	.	TRBV27	TRBJ2-7	TGTGCCAGCAGTTTAACAGGACCCTCCTACGAGCAGTACTTC	CASSLTGPSYEQYF
.	.	TRBV20-1	TRBJ1-2	TGCAGTGGAGTAAACTATGGCTACACCTTC	CSGVNYGYTF
.	TRBD2	TRBV10-3	TRBJ2-7	TGTGCCATCAGTGCGAGACTAGCGGGAGGGCCGGACGGGCAGTACTTC	CAISARLAGGPDGQYF
many	.	TRBV5-4	TRBJ1-1	TGTGCCAGCAGCCCGGTGATGAACACTGAAGCTTTCTTT	CASSPVMNTEAFF
.	.	TRBV3-1/TRBV3-2	TRBJ1-2	TGTGCCAGCAGCCAAGATAGAGCAGGTCTTGGTGGCTACACCTTC	CASSQDRAGLGGYTF
once	TRBD1	TRBV3-1/TRBV3-2	TRBJ2-1	TGTGCCAGCAGCCTGGACAGGGACACCTACAATGAGCAGTTCTTC	CASSLDRDTYNEQFF
.	TRBD2	TRBV30	TRBJ2-1	TGTGCCGGAACTTGGGAGGGTAGAGGCAATGAGCAGTTCTTC	CAGTWEGRGNEQFF
.	.	TRBV12-3/TRBV12-4	TRBJ1-1	TGTGCCAGCAGTTTGGGGGGATTTGAAGCTTTCTTT	CASSLGGFEAFF
.	.	TRBV3-1/TRBV3-2	TRBJ1-3	TGTGCCAGCAGCCCCGGGACAATCTCTGGAAACACCATATATTTT	CASSPGTISGNTIYF
.	.	TRBV5-4	TRBJ1-4	TGTGCCAGCAGCTTATCTTTCAAAACCGGGAATGAAAAACTGTTTTTT	CASSLSFKTGNEKLFF
.	TRBD1	TRBV7-9	TRBJ1-6	TGTGCCAGCAGCTTCAGTGGGACAGGGGAATCACCCCTCCACTTT	CASSFSGTGESPLHF
once	.	TRBV9	TRBJ1-1	TGTGCCAGCAGCCCTACGAGGGTGATGAACACTGAAGCTTTCTTT	CASSPTRVMNTEAFF
.	.	TRBV19	TRBJ1-5	TGTGCCAGTAGTTCTCAGTACGACAATCAGCCCCAGCATTTT	CASSSQYDNQPQHF
.	.	TRBV9	TRBJ1-3	TGTGCCAGCAGCGTAAACCCAGATGGAAACACCATATATTTT	CASSVNPDGNTIYF
once	.	TRBV18	TRBJ2-1	TGTGCCAGCTCACCACGGCAGGGAAACAATGAGCAGTTCTTC	CASSPRQGNNEQFF
.	TRBD2	TRBV5-3	TRBJ2-1	TGTGCCAGAAGCTGGGGACTAGCATACAATGAGCAGTTCTTC	CARSWGLAYNEQFF
.	.	TRBV12-5	TRBJ2-5	TGTGCTAGTGGAGGGGGCCAAGAGACCCAGTACTTC	CASGGGQETQYF
.	TRBD1	TRBV7-7	TRBJ1-3	TGTGCCAGCAGCCCCGAAACAGGGGCCACCATATATTTT	CASSPETGATIYF
.	.	TRBV2	TRBJ2-3	TGTGCCAGCAGGCAACAGGGAGGCACAGATACGCAGTATTTT	CASRQQGGTDTQYF
.	TRBD2	TRBV7-8	TRBJ2-7	TGTGCCAGCAGCTTAGGGGCCGGAGCGGGAGTTACCTACGAGCAGTACTTC	CASSLGAGAGVTYEQYF
.	.	TRBV19	TRBJ1-1	TGTGCCAGTAGTATTTCCTTACTAGCCAACACTGAAGCTTTCTTT	CASSISLLANTEAFF
.	TRBD1	TRBV3-1/TRBV3-2	TRBJ1-4	TGTGCCAGCAGCCAAGCAAAGGGGGCGAATGAAAAACTGTTTTTT	CASSQAKGANEKLFF
.	TRBD1	TRBV12-3/TRBV12-4	TRBJ1-2	TGTGCCAGCAGAAGGACAGGGATTCCTGGCTACACCTTC	CASRRTGIPGYTF
.	.	TRBV10-3	TRBJ1-3	TGTGCCATCCGCCTTGAGGGTGTGAACACCATATATTTT	CAIRLEGVNTIYF
.	TRBD1	TRBV13	TRBJ1-1	TGTGCCAGCAGCGACGGGACAGGGGGGGTTGAAGCTTTCTTT	CASSDGTGGVEAFF
once	.	TRBV5-4	TRBJ2-7	TGTGCCAGCAGCTTACAGACGATCGGCTACGAGCAGTACTTC	CASSLQTIGYEQYF
.	.	TRBV7-2	TRBJ2-5	TGTGCCAGCAGCTTAGATGGGCGGGTGCGAGAGACCCAGTACTTC	CASSLDGRVRETQYF
.	TRBD1	TRBV19	TRBJ1-5	TGTGCCAGTAGGACACAGGGGGCGGTGAGCAATCAGCCCCAGCATTTT	CASRTQGAVSNQPQHF
.	TRBD2	TRBV28	TRBJ2-5	TGTGCCAGCAGTGCCGGGGGGTTGGGTGAGACCCAGTACTTC	CASSAGGLGETQYF
.	TRBD1	TRBV11-2	TRBJ1-1	TGTGCCAGCAGTACCACCACCGGGACAGGGGTCACTGAAGCTTTCTTT	CASSTTTGTGVTEAFF
.	.	TRBV6-6	TRBJ2-7	TGTGCCAGCTGGAAAGGGACGGATGCGGCGGGGGAGCAGTACTTC	CASWKGTDAAGEQYF
.	.	TRBV29-1	TRBJ2-1	TGCAGCGCACCGTCGGGGTTGCGCGGGGCAATGAGAGAGCAGTTCTTC	CSAPSGLRGAMREQFF
.	.	TRBV5-6	TRBJ1-3	TGTGCCAGCAGCGTTAGGGGCCCTGGAAACACCATATATTTT	CASSVRGPGNTIYF
.	TRBD2	TRBV19	TRBJ2-6	TGTGCCAGTGGGACTACCGGCTCTGGGGCCAACGTCCTGACTTTC	CASGTTGSGANVLTF
.	TRBD1	TRBV9	TRBJ1-4	TGTGCCAGCAGCGGTGGGACAGGGGGAGATTTTAACGAAAAACTGTTTTTT	CASSGGTGGDFNEKLFF
.	.	TRBV6-1	TRBJ2-1	TGTGCCAGCAGTGAAGGGACTCCGGGTCGAGAGCAGTTCTTC	CASSEGTPGREQFF
.	.	TRBV10-1	TRBJ2-3	TGCGCCAGCAGTCGGGACAACACAGATACGCAGTATTTT	CASSRDNTDTQYF
once	TRBD1	TRBV6-5	TRBJ1-1	TGTGCCAGCAGTTTTCAGGGGGCTTGGACTGAAGCTTTCTTT	CASSFQGAWTEAFF
.	.	TRBV12-3/TRBV12-4	TRBJ1-2	TGTGCCAGCAGTTTTGTGGGAGGTGGCTACACCTTC	CASSFVGGGYTF
.	.	TRBV19	TRBJ2-3	TGTGCCAGTAGTATGAACAGTTTCACAGATACGCAGTATTTT	CASSMNSFTDTQYF
.	TRBD2	TRBV5-4	TRBJ2-2	TGTGCCAGCAGCTTGGACCGGGGAGGGTCCGGGGAGCTGTTTTTT	CASSLDRGGSGELFF
.	TRBD1	TRBV14	TRBJ1-2	TGTGCCAGCAGCCCAAGAAACCTTGGACAGGGAGGAAATGGCTACACCTTC	CASSPRNLGQGGNGYTF
.	.	TRBV19	TRBJ2-1	TGTGCCAGTAGTATGGCGGAGGCGAGGTACAATGAGCAGTTCTTC	CASSMAEARYNEQFF
many	TRBD1	TRBV5-1	TRBJ2-5	TGCGCCAGCAGCTTCTCCGGGACAGGGGTACCGACCCAGTACTTC	CASSFSGTGVPTQYF